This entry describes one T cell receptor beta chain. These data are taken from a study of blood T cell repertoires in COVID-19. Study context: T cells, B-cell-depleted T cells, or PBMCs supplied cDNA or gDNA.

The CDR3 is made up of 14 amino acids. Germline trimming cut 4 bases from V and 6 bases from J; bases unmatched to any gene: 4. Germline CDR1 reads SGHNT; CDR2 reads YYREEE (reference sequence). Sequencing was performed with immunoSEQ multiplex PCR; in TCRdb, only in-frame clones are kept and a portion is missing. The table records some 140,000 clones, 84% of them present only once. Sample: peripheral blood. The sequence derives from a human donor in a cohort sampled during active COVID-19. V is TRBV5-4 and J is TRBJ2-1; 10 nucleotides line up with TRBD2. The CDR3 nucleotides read TGTGCCAGCAGCCCGGGACTAGCGATCAATGAGCAGTTCTTC. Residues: CASSPGLAINEQFF.